This TCR beta chain is from a study of T cells in Graves' hyperthyroidism and ophthalmopathy. Study-level points and caveats: For ophthalmopathy, model prediction preceded onset by a median approximately 6 months.

TCR beta CDR3 regions were amplified from RNA. When the TCR CDR3 underwent first-round RT-PCR, the HTBI primer set was used. From the multiplex PCR reads, TCRdb called clonotypes with MiXCR, one entry per CDR3 protein. The table lists approximately 700,000 distinct CDR3 sequences, 45% of them singletons. For this clonotype: The antigen is not known.

V lost 0 bases and J lost 2; bases outside the gene matches: 8. Germline values: CDR1 SGHTA, CDR2 FQGTGA. This CDR3 is built from 17 residues. Diagnoses were made from clinical symptoms, serum measures (thyroxine and TRAb), thyroid ultrasound and orbital computed tomography. This TCR was recovered from an adult man with Graves' disease, either hyperthyroidism or ophthalmopathy (not recorded which). This sequence joins TRBV7-3 and TRBJ2-5; TRBD2 matches at 8 bases. The specimen was peripheral blood or thyroid tissue (not recorded which). The CDR3 DNA reads as TGTGCCAGCAGCTTAACGGGGTCACTAGCGGTACAAGAGACCCAGTACTTC. It yields the protein CASSLTGSLAVQETQYF.